Listed below are T cell receptor beta chains from one sample, sequenced in a study of hypomethylating agent response in myelodysplastic syndrome. Method: immunoSEQ multiplex PCR; TCRdb's copy keeps in-frame clones and lacks some. This sample has a few thousand clones, with 82% found just once. Sample: bone marrow, taken before or after starting hypomethylating agent treatment for myelodysplastic syndrome (not recorded which). The receptors shown here come from a human donor with myelodysplastic syndrome. Both conserved end residues are part of each CDR3. D genes are given only for firm matches. Clone size is not always given. Where it is, it says once, few, many or a class for expanded clones.

v_gene: TRBV7-9; j_gene: TRBJ2-7; d_gene: TRBD1; abundance: .; CDR3aa: CASSLAGTGAGEQYF; CDR3nt: TGTGCCAGCAGCTTAGCCGGGACAGGGGCTGGCGAGCAGTACTTC
v_gene: TRBV7-3; j_gene: TRBJ2-2; d_gene: TRBD2; abundance: few; CDR3aa: CASKSGMNTGELFF; CDR3nt: TGTGCCAGCAAGAGCGGGATGAACACCGGGGAGCTGTTTTTT
v_gene: TRBV11-3; j_gene: TRBJ2-7; d_gene: .; abundance: .; CDR3aa: CASSPFVSYEQYF; CDR3nt: TGTGCCAGCAGCCCTTTCGTCTCCTACGAGCAGTACTTC
v_gene: TRBV10-3; j_gene: TRBJ2-1; d_gene: .; abundance: .; CDR3aa: CAISDPPRNEQFF; CDR3nt: TGTGCCATCAGTGACCCGCCACGCAATGAGCAGTTCTTC
v_gene: TRBV5-1; j_gene: TRBJ1-1; d_gene: .; abundance: .; CDR3aa: CASSLPRTPGTMNTEAFF; CDR3nt: TGCGCCAGCAGCCTCCCGAGAACCCCAGGGACCATGAACACTGAAGCTTTCTTT
v_gene: TRBV19; j_gene: TRBJ1-5; d_gene: .; abundance: once; CDR3aa: CASSIDPRDGPQHF; CDR3nt: TGTGCCAGTAGTATAGATCCTCGGGACGGACCCCAGCATTTT
v_gene: TRBV25-1; j_gene: TRBJ2-1; d_gene: .; abundance: .; CDR3aa: CASSAGSYNEQFF; CDR3nt: TGTGCCAGCAGTGCGGGCAGTTACAATGAGCAGTTCTTC
v_gene: TRBV7-2; j_gene: TRBJ1-1; d_gene: TRBD1; abundance: .; CDR3aa: CASSWTGVNTEAFF; CDR3nt: TGTGCCAGCAGCTGGACAGGGGTGAACACTGAAGCTTTCTTT
v_gene: TRBV6-1; j_gene: TRBJ1-2; d_gene: TRBD1; abundance: .; CDR3aa: CASSEAADRGYGYTF; CDR3nt: TGTGCCAGCAGTGAAGCCGCGGACAGGGGCTATGGCTACACCTTC
v_gene: TRBV5-1; j_gene: TRBJ1-6; d_gene: .; abundance: few; CDR3aa: CASREGERNSPLHF; CDR3nt: TGCGCCAGCAGAGAGGGTGAGCGAAATTCACCCCTCCACTTT
v_gene: TRBV19; j_gene: TRBJ2-7; d_gene: .; abundance: .; CDR3aa: CASSIVRGYEQYF; CDR3nt: TGTGCCAGTAGTATAGTGAGGGGTTACGAGCAGTACTTC
v_gene: TRBV18; j_gene: TRBJ2-1; d_gene: TRBD2; abundance: .; CDR3aa: CASSPPPTSGHLNEQFF; CDR3nt: TGTGCCAGCTCACCCCCCCCGACTAGCGGTCACCTCAATGAGCAGTTCTTC
v_gene: TRBV27; j_gene: TRBJ1-1; d_gene: .; abundance: once; CDR3aa: CASSLGGNTEAFF; CDR3nt: TGTGCCAGCAGTTTAGGGGGGAACACTGAAGCTTTCTTT
v_gene: TRBV15; j_gene: TRBJ2-1; d_gene: .; abundance: .; CDR3aa: CATSRDLGGYNEQFF; CDR3nt: TGTGCCACCAGCAGAGATTTGGGTGGATACAATGAGCAGTTCTTC
v_gene: TRBV2; j_gene: TRBJ2-7; d_gene: .; abundance: .; CDR3aa: CASSASKGGEQYF; CDR3nt: TGTGCCAGCAGTGCCTCTAAGGGCGGCGAGCAGTACTTC
v_gene: TRBV6-6; j_gene: TRBJ2-2; d_gene: TRBD2; abundance: .; CDR3aa: CASRFGGANTGELFF; CDR3nt: TGTGCCAGCAGGTTCGGGGGGGCGAACACCGGGGAGCTGTTTTTT
v_gene: TRBV7-2; j_gene: TRBJ2-2; d_gene: .; abundance: .; CDR3aa: CASSSAPGRKTGELFF; CDR3nt: TGTGCCAGCAGCTCGGCACCGGGACGGAAAACCGGGGAGCTGTTTTTT
v_gene: TRBV7-9; j_gene: TRBJ1-1; d_gene: TRBD1; abundance: .; CDR3aa: CASMDRHGTGEAFF; CDR3nt: TGTGCCAGCATGGACCGTCATGGGACAGGTGAAGCTTTCTTT
v_gene: TRBV5-1; j_gene: TRBJ1-5; d_gene: .; abundance: .; CDR3aa: CASSLGGNSNQPQHF; CDR3nt: TGCGCCAGCAGCTTGGGGGGGAATAGCAATCAGCCCCAGCATTTT
v_gene: TRBV5-8; j_gene: TRBJ2-7; d_gene: .; abundance: .; CDR3aa: CASSLGRPADEQYF; CDR3nt: TGTGCCAGCAGCTTGGGACGTCCCGCGGACGAGCAGTACTTC
v_gene: TRBV2; j_gene: TRBJ2-3; d_gene: TRBD1; abundance: .; CDR3aa: CASSRDRGSDTQYF; CDR3nt: TGTGCCAGCAGTCGGGACAGGGGGTCAGATACGCAGTATTTT
v_gene: TRBV19; j_gene: TRBJ2-7; d_gene: .; abundance: .; CDR3aa: CASSRSSTYEQYF; CDR3nt: TGTGCCAGTAGTAGGTCTTCTACTTACGAGCAGTACTTC